This T cell receptor beta chain was observed in a study of T cells in tumors after PD-1 blockade (dated by TCRdb to about 2019). About the study as a whole: Patients were excluded if they had prior checkpoint blockade, use of systemic immunosuppressants, or recent radiotherapy or other anti-cancer therapy within 4 weeks. Pembrolizumab 200 mg every 3 weeks or cemiplimab 350 mg every 2 weeks was administered to patients. Ongoing daily vismodegib 150 mg was also given to a subset of patients during anti-PD-1 treatment. On average, peripheral blood samples yielded under 40,000 unique clonotypes and roughly 100,000 TCR templates (range about 24,000-290,000). Paired single-cell RNA and TCR sequencing was done in the study on site-matched tumors from patients with BCC or SCC, both before and after anti-PD-1 therapy. Bulk TCR sequencing was performed on roughly eleven peripheral blood samples from a handful of patients to compare blood and tumor clonotypes. Clinical response was assessed using RECIST version 1.1.

Beyond this particular receptor, the publication reports: Where the novel T cell clones came from was not identified, and possible sources could include lymphoid organs or rare unexpanded clones inside the tumor or in the tumor periphery. About 42% of tumor TCR clonotypes were found in blood, and some novel exhausted tumor clones appeared in pre-treatment blood, suggesting peripheral recruitment.

As concerns this clone: Its cognate antigen has yet to be identified. No base qualities exist here, and no much larger clone lies one base off it.

The sample's time point label is to be understood as: before anti-PD-1 therapy. For bulk TCRbeta sequencing, genomic DNA was extracted from tumor biopsies or peripheral blood, and input amounts ranged from about 600 ng to 6,004 ng. Every patient had histologically proven advanced or metastatic basal or squamous cell carcinoma and was a poor candidate for surgical resection. Of the approximately 12 patients in the basal cell carcinoma cohort, about 8 underwent bulk tumor TCR sequencing. Looking up the germline V gene yields CDR1 SGHTA and CDR2 FQGNSA. V trim: 7 bases; J trim: 0 bases; unmatched bases: 10. Inclusive of the bounding cysteine and phenylalanine, the CDR3 is 17 residues long. Only the CDR3 portion is preserved as DNA: 51 bases, with reading frame beginning at the first base. Deep TCRbeta sequencing was performed with the immunoSEQ platform. The published analysis was carried out like this. Only productive rearrangements were exported from the immunoSEQ Analyzer for further analysis. T cell phenotypes were assigned to bulk TCRbeta clonotypes by matching the clonotypes to single-cell RNA+TCR-seq clones with the same TCRbeta sequence. Clone enrichment in tumor was calculated as tumor frequency divided by PBMC frequency from bulk TCR sequencing. TCRs were sorted with GLIPH into specificity groups, meaning clusters of distinct TCRs that share CDR3 motifs and likely recognize common antigens. This immuneACCESS table, as held by TCRdb, lists in-frame sequences with V and J called but not all clones. Of the missing ones, under half trace to an unresolved V gene in checked studies; the others have no known cause. That table supplies the V and J calls and clone size; D and trimming were determined from the DNA. The sample table lists 30,000 to 40,000 clones, just under 80% of them with a count of one. The biggest ten clones account for over 30% of the sample.

Here the sequenced sample was PBMCs, taken before anti-PD-1 treatment. The clonotype comes from a human donor with basal cell carcinoma. This chain is built from TRBV7-2 and TRBJ2-1; 9 central nucleotides agree with TRBD2. At the DNA level, the sequence is TGTGCCAGCAACGCCCGCGGGAGGGCCTACTCCTACAATGAGCAGTTCTTC. Translated, it gives CASNARGRAYSYNEQFF.